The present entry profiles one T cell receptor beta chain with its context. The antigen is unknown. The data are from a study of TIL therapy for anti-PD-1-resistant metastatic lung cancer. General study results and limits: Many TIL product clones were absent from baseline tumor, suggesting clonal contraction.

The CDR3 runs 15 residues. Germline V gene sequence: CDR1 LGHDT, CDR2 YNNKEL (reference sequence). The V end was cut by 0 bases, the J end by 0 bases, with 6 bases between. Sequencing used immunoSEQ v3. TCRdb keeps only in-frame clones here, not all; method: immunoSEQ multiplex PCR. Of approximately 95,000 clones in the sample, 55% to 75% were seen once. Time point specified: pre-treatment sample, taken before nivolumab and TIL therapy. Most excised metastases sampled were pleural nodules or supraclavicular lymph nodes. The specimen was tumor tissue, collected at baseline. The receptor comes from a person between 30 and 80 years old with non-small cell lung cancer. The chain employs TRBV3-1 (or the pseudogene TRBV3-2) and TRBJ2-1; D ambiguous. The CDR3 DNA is TGTGCCAGCAGCCAAGACACAGTCTCCTACAATGAGCAGTTCTTC. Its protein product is CASSQDTVSYNEQFF.